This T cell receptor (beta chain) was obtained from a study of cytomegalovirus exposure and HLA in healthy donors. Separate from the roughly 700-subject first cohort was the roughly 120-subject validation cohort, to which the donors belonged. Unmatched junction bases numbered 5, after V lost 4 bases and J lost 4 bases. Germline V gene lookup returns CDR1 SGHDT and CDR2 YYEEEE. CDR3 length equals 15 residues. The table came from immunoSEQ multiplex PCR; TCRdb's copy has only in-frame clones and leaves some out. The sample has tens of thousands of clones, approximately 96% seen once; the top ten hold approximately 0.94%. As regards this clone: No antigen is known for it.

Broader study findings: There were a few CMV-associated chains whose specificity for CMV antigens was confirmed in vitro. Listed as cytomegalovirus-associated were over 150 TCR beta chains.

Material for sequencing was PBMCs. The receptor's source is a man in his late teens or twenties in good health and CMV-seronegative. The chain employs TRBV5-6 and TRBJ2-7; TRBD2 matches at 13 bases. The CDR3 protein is CASSEGLAGAYEQYF. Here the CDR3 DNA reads TGTGCCAGCAGCGAAGGACTAGCGGGAGCTTACGAGCAGTACTTC. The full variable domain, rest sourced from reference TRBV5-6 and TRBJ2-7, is DAGVTQSPTHLIKTRGQQVTLRCSPKSGHDTVSWYQQALGQGPQFIFQYYEEEERQRGNFPDRFSGHQFPNYSSELNVNALLLGDSALYLCASSEGLAGAYEQYFGPGTRLTVT.